A single sample is the source of the 21 T cell receptor beta chains below, sequenced in a study of glioma-infiltrating T cells after dendritic cell vaccination. TCRdb's table, derived via immunoSEQ multiplex PCR, lists solely in-frame clones and lacks some. The data hold under 70,000 clones, with approximately 78% observed a single time. The material sequenced was blood, taken before dendritic cell vaccination. The receptors here all came from a human donor with glioblastoma.

This clone was observed once. The V gene is TRBV6-5, the J gene TRBJ2-7; D is perhaps TRBD2 (6 bases). CDR3 size: 14 residues. Germline CDR1 and CDR2: MNHEY and SVGAGI. The V end lost 6 bases, the J end lost 5 bases, and 17 bases lay between the germline ends. This chain's CDR3 is CASRESGGTNEQYF. Written as DNA, the CDR3 is TGTGCCAGCAGGGAATCCGGGGGAACAAACGAGCAGTACTTC.

The gene calls are TRBV25-1 and TRBJ1-4; possible D gene TRBD1, 5 bases. In germline, CDR1 is MGHDK, CDR2 SYGVNS. This CDR3 is built from 13 residues. Trimming took off 8 bases at V and 8 bases at J, with 15 bases between the two ends. The CDR3 is CASAPREGEKLFF. The CDR3 DNA follows: TGTGCCAGCGCCCCCAGGGAAGGGGAAAAACTGTTTTTT. Combining the CDR3 with reference TRBV25-1 and TRBJ1-4 gives the whole variable domain EADIYQTPRYLVIGTGKKITLECSQTMGHDKMYWYQQDPGMELHLIHYSYGVNSTEKGDLSSESTVSRIRTEHFPLTLESARPSHTSQYLCASAPREGEKLFFGSGTQLSVL.

The chain couples TRBV7-9 to TRBJ1-1; D ambiguous. V shed 1 base and J shed 1 base, with 7 bases lying between them. In germline, CDR1 is SEHNR, CDR2 FQNEAQ (reference sequence). The CDR3 runs to 14 residues. The DNA for the CDR3 is TGTGCCAGCAGCTTAGGAGGGCAGAACACTGAAGCTTTCTTT. Translation gives CASSLGGQNTEAFF.

The chain employs TRBV7-6 and TRBJ2-3, with 8 positions matching TRBD2. Germline V gene lookup returns CDR1 SGHVS and CDR2 FNYEAQ. J was trimmed by 2 bases and V by 1 base; bases with no gene match: 5. CDR3 size: 16 residues. The chain's CDR3 is CASSLGAGALTDTQYF. The CDR3 bases are TGTGCCAGCAGCTTAGGAGCGGGGGCGCTCACAGATACGCAGTATTTT.

The gene calls are TRBV28 and TRBJ1-1, with TRBD1 as a possible D gene (6 bases). CDR1 and CDR2 from the germline V gene are MDHEN and SYDVKM. This CDR3 is built from 13 residues. V was cut by 1 base and J by 9 bases, with 12 bases left in between. The CDR3 nucleotides read TGTGCCAGCAGTTTATATAGTACAGGGCAAGCTTTCTTT. It codes for CASSLYSTGQAFF.

J is TRBJ2-3 and V is TRBV27; 8 nucleotides align to TRBD2. The CDR3 totals 14 residues. Germline V CDR1 and CDR2: MNHEY, SMNVEV (reference sequence). V dropped 1 base and J dropped 5; count of bases not matched to a gene: 2. The CDR3 loop is CASSLLTSVDTQYF. In DNA form, the CDR3 reads TGTGCCAGCAGTTTATTGACTAGCGTAGATACGCAGTATTTT.

The CDR3 DNA sequence: TGTGCCAGCAGTGGACAGGGGGCTGGCGGCTACACCTTC. Protein sequence: CASSGQGAGGYTF. The rearrangement uses TRBV6-5 and TRBJ1-2; 11 bases align to TRBD1. The trim removed 5 bases at V and 8 bases at J, leaving 4 bases unmatched. This CDR3 comprises 13 residues. In germline, CDR1 is MNHEY, CDR2 SVGAGI.

J is TRBJ2-7 and V is TRBV11-2; the D is unclear. V lost 2 bases to trimming and J lost 6 bases, with 14 bases between them. Germline V gives CDR1 SGHAT, CDR2 FQNNGV. The CDR3 is 14 amino acids. The CDR3 reads CASSLLGNSGEQYF. As DNA, the CDR3 is TGTGCCAGCAGCTTACTCGGAAATTCGGGCGAGCAGTACTTC.

Concerning this clone: Other DNA sequences in this sample translate to the same CDR3. This sequence joins TRBV7-9 and TRBJ2-7; 11 bases fit TRBD1. This CDR3 region has 17 residues. After removal of 7 bases from V and 2 bases from J, the junction contained 13 bases not matched to a gene. Germline-derived CDR1 and CDR2 are SEHNR and FQNEAQ (reference sequence). The CDR3 coding sequence is TGTGCCAGCATCCCGGCCCCCGGGACAGGGGGGGCCTACGAGCAGTACTTC. It is translated as CASIPAPGTGGAYEQYF.

The J gene is TRBJ1-1, the V gene TRBV15, with 8 bases identical to TRBD1. The J segment lost 6 bases and the V segment lost 8 bases, leaving 11 bases of the junction unmatched. Germline V gene sequence: CDR1 LNHNV, CDR2 YYDKDF (reference sequence). The CDR3 sequence is 14 residues long. CDR3 sequence: CATLHRGGSPEAFF. The DNA for the CDR3 is TGTGCCACCCTCCACAGGGGGGGGAGTCCTGAAGCTTTCTTT.

The chain employs TRBV4-1 and TRBJ2-1, with D unclear. CDR3 length equals 14 residues. Deletions cut 0 bases from V and 4 bases from J, with 7 bases between. The germline V gene has CDR1 MGHRA and CDR2 YSYEKL. The CDR3 coding sequence is TGCGCCAGCAGCCAAGATTACGGGTACAATGAGCAGTTCTTC. Amino acids: CASSQDYGYNEQFF.

J is TRBJ2-3 and V is TRBV10-2; 15 nucleotides line up with TRBD2. CDR3 size: 16 residues. Germline assignment: CDR1 WSHSY and CDR2 SAAADI. V gave up 5 bases and J gave up 8 bases; unmatched junction bases: 8. CDR3 sequence: CASSKGLAGGFSTQYF. The CDR3 nucleotides are TGCGCCAGCAGTAAAGGACTAGCGGGGGGGTTTAGTACGCAGTATTTT.

This sequence joins TRBV28 and TRBJ2-1; a weak D match, TRBD2 (6 bases). Germline CDR1 and CDR2: MDHEN and SYDVKM. V was clipped by 4 bases and J by 3 bases, with 10 bases between them. The CDR3 contains 14 residues. As DNA, the CDR3 is TGTGCCAGCAGTTGGGCGGGGAACTACAATGAGCAGTTCTTC. This codes for CASSWAGNYNEQFF.

V gene TRBV11-3 combines with J gene TRBJ2-5; 7 bases map to TRBD2. The J call could be wrong; TRBJ2-7 is a better fit for the DNA end. The CDR3 sequence is 14 residues long. From germline, CDR1 is SGHNT and CDR2 YENEEA. CDR3 nucleotide sequence: TGTGCCAGCAGCTCGGGAGGACGTCCCTACGAGCAGTACTTC. Translating it yields CASSSGGRPYEQYF.

V gene TRBV11-2 combines with J gene TRBJ1-4; D is perhaps TRBD1 (5 bases). The germline V and J ends were trimmed by 6 bases and 9 bases, with 17 bases remaining between them. Per germline, CDR1 SGHAT and CDR2 FQNNGV. The CDR3 loop spans 14 amino acids. The CDR3 loop reads CASSSRVSAKKLFF. The CDR3 DNA is TGTGCCAGCAGTAGCAGGGTATCGGCCAAAAAACTGTTTTTT.

Note on this clone: One end of the junction varies from germline; a read error may be responsible. The chain employs TRBV28 and TRBJ1-5; D may be TRBD1 (6 bases). Germline-derived CDR1 and CDR2 are MDHEN and SYDVKM. The CDR3 extends over 14 amino acids. CDR3 protein: CASQGLDSNQSQHF. The CDR3 DNA follows: TGTGCCAGCCAGGGGCTGGATAGCAATCAGTCCCAGCATTTT.

The chain employs TRBV2 and TRBJ1-5, with 10 bases matching TRBD1. The V gene end was trimmed by 6 bases and the J gene end by 6 bases; junction bases not matched to a gene: 8. Germline lookup yields CDR1 SNHLY and CDR2 FYNNEI. The length of the CDR3 is 15 residues. In nucleotides, the CDR3 is TGTGCCAGCAGACGACAGGGGGCGGAGGGTCAGCCCCAGCATTTT. This translates into CASRRQGAEGQPQHF.

The CDR3 is CASSLAGQGGAAPTDTQYF. Here the CDR3 DNA reads TGCGCCAGCAGCTTGGCCGGGCAAGGGGGGGCGGCCCCCACAGATACGCAGTATTTT. This chain uses TRBV5-1 with TRBJ2-3; D might be TRBD2 (7 bases). The germline gives CDR1 SGHRS, CDR2 YFSETQ. This CDR3 spans 19 amino acids. V was trimmed by 0 bases and J by 2 bases, leaving 22 bases between them.

The genes are TRBV27 and TRBJ1-5, with D tentatively TRBD1 (6 bases). Germline-derived CDR1 and CDR2 are MNHEY and SMNVEV (reference sequence). This CDR3 is 17 amino acids long. V shed 2 bases and J shed 1 base, with 15 bases lying between them. The CDR3 DNA reads as TGTGCCAGCAGTTTAGGCCGTGTTACAGGGAGCAATCAGCCCCAGCATTTT. This codes for CASSLGRVTGSNQPQHF.

The chain recombines TRBV6-5 with TRBJ2-2, with 8 nucleotides matching TRBD2. CDR1 is MNHEY and CDR2 is SVGAGI in the germline V gene. The CDR3 contains 15 residues. With 7 bases clipped from V and 7 bases from J, the junction kept 11 bases outside the gene matches. CDR3 protein: CASKDYSGGHGELFF. As DNA, the CDR3 is TGTGCCAGCAAAGATTACAGCGGGGGCCACGGGGAGCTGTTTTTT.

This clone has a handful of counts. The chain combines TRBV7-9 with TRBJ2-3; TRBD1 aligns across 7 bases. The CDR3 contains 15 residues. The J segment lost 2 bases and the V segment lost 3 bases, leaving 5 bases of the junction unmatched. The germline V gene has CDR1 SEHNR and CDR2 FQNEAQ (reference sequence). Here the CDR3 reads CASSFEGAATDTQYF. CDR3 nucleotides: TGTGCCAGCAGCTTTGAGGGGGCCGCCACAGATACGCAGTATTTT.